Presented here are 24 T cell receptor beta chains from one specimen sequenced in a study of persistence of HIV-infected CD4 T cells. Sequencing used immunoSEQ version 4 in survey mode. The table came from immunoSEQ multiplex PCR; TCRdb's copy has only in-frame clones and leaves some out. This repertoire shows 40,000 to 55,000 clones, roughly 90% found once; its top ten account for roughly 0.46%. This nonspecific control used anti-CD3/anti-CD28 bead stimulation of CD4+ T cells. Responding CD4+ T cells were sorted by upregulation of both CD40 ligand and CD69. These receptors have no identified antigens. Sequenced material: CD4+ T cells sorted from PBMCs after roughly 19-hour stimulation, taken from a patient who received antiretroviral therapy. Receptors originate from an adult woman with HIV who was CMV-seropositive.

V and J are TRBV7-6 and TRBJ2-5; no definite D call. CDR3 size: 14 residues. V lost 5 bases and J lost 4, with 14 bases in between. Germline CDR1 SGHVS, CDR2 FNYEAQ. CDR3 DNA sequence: TGTGCCAGCAGCCCAGCAGCCTTCGGAGAGACCCAGTACTTC. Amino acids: CASSPAAFGETQYF.

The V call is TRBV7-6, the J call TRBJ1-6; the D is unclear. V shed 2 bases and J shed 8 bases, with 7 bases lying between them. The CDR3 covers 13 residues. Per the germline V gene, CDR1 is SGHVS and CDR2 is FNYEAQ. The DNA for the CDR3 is TGTGCCAGCAGCTTATCGGTGGATTCACCCCTCCACTTT. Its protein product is CASSLSVDSPLHF.

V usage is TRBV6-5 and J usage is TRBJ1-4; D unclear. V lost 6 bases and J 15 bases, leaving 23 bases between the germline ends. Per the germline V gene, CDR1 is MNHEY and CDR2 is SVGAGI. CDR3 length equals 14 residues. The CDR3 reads CASRRNGPFYKVFF. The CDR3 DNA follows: TGTGCCAGCAGACGGAACGGCCCCTTCTATAAGGTGTTTTTT.

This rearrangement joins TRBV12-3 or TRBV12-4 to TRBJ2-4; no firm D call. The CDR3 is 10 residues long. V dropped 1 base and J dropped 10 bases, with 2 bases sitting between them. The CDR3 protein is CASSLDIQYF. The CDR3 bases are TGTGCCAGCAGTTTAGATATTCAGTACTTC.

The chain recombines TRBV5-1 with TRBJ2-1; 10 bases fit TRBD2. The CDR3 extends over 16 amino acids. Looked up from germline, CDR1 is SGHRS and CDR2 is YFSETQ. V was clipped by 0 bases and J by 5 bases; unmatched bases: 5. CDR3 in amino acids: CASSLASGGADNEQFF. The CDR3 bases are TGCGCCAGCAGCTTGGCCAGCGGGGGGGCCGACAATGAGCAGTTCTTC.

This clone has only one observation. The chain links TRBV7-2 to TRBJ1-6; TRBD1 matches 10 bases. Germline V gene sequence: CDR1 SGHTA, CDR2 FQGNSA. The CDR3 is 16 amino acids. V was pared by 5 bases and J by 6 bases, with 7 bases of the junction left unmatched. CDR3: CASSIGGDRGNSPLHF. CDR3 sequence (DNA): TGTGCCAGCAGCATTGGGGGGGACAGGGGTAATTCACCCCTCCACTTT.

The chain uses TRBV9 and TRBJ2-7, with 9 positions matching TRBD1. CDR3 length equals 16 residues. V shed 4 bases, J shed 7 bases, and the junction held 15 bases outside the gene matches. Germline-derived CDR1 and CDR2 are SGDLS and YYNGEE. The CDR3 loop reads CASSPSAGTGLREQYF. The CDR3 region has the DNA TGTGCCAGCAGCCCCAGCGCCGGGACAGGGTTGCGGGAGCAGTACTTC.

The CDR3 sequence: CAISESGGNTEAFF. The DNA for the CDR3 is TGTGCCATCAGTGAGTCGGGTGGGAACACTGAAGCTTTCTTT. The chain joins TRBV10-3 to TRBJ1-1; D gene ambiguous. The V gene's germline CDR1 is ENHRY and CDR2 SYGVKD. V dropped 0 bases and J dropped 1 base, with 6 bases sitting between them. The CDR3 totals 14 residues.

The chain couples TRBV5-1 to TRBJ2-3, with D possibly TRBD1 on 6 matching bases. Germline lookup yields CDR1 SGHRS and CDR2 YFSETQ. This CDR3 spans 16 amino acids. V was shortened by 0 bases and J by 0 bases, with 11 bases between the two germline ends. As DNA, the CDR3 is TGCGCCAGCAGCTTGGGAGGGACACCGAGCACAGATACGCAGTATTTT. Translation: CASSLGGTPSTDTQYF.

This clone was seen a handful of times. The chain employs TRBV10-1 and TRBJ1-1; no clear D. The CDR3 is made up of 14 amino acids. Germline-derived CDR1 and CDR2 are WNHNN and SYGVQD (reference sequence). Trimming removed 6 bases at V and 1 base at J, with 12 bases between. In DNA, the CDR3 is TGCGCCAGCAGCGCAGGCTATTCGAACACTGAAGCTTTCTTT. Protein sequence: CASSAGYSNTEAFF.

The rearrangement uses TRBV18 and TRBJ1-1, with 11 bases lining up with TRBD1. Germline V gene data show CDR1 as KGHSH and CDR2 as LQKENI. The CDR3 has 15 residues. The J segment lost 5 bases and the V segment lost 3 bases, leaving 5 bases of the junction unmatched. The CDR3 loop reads CASSPSGTGGTEAFF. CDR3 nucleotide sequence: TGTGCCAGCTCACCCTCCGGGACAGGGGGGACTGAAGCTTTCTTT. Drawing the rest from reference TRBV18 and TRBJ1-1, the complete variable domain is NAGVMQNPRHLVRRRGQEARLRCSPMKGHSHVYWYRQLPEEGLKFMVYLQKENIIDESGMPKERFSAEFPKEGPSILRIQQVVRGDSAAYFCASSPSGTGGTEAFFGQGTRLTVV.

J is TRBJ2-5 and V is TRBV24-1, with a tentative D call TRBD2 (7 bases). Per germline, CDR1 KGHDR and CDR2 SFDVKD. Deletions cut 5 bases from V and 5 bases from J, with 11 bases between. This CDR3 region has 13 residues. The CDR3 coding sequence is TGTGCCACCAGTGGGGGGGGCGGGGAGACCCAGTACTTC. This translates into CATSGGGGETQYF.

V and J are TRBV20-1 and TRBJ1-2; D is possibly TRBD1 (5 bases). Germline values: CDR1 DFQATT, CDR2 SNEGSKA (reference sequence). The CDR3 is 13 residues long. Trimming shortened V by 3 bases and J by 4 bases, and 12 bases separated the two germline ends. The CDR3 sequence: CSASRVQAYGYTF. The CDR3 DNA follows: TGCAGTGCTAGTCGGGTACAGGCCTATGGCTACACCTTC.

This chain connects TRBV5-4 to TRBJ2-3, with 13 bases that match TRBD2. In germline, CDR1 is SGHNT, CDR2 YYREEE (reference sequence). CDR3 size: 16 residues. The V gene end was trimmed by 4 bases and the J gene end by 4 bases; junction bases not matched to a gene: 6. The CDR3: CASSLTSGGAADTQYF. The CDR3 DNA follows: TGTGCCAGCAGCCTCACTAGCGGGGGGGCCGCAGATACGCAGTATTTT.

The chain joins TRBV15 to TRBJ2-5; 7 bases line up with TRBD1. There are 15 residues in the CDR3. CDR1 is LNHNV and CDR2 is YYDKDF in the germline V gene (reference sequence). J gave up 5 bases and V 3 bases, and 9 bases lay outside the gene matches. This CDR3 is CATSSLSGQEETQYF. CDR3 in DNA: TGTGCCACCAGCAGTTTATCCGGACAGGAGGAGACCCAGTACTTC.

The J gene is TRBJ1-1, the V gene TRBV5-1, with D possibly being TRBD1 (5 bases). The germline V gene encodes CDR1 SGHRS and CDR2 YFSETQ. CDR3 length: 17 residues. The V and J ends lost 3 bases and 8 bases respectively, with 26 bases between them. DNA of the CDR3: TGCGCCAGCAGCTCAATACCGCGGGACGGAACGTCATTCGAAGCTTTCTTT. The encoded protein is CASSSIPRDGTSFEAFF.

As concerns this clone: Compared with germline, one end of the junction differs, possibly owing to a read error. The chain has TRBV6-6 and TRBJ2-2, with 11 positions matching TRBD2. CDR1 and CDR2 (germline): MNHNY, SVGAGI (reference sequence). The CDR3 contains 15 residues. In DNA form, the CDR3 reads TGTGCCGGCAGTGGGACTAGCGGCAACACCGGGGAGCTGTTTTTT. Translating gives CAGSGTSGNTGELFF.

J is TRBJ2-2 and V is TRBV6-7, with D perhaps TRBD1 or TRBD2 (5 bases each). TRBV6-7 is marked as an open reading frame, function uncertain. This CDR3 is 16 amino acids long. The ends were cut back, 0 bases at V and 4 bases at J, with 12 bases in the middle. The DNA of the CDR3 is TGTGCCAGCAGTTACTCGAGTAAGGGGACCACCGGGGAGCTGTTTTTT. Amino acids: CASSYSSKGTTGELFF.

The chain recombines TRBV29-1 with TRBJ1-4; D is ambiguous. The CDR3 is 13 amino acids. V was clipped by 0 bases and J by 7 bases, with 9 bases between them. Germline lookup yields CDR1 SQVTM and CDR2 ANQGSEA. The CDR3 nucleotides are TGCAGCGTTGAAGAGGGTGTTGGTGAAAAACTGTTTTTT. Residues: CSVEEGVGEKLFF.

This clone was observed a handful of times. In DNA form, the CDR3 reads TGTGCCAGCAGTAATGGATACGAGCAGTACGTC. This encodes CASSNGYEQYV. The V call is TRBV27, the J call TRBJ2-7; D is ambiguous. With 5 bases removed from V and 4 bases from J, the gap between germline ends came to 6 bases. The CDR3 sequence is 11 residues long. Germline V gene data show CDR1 as MNHEY and CDR2 as SMNVEV (reference sequence).

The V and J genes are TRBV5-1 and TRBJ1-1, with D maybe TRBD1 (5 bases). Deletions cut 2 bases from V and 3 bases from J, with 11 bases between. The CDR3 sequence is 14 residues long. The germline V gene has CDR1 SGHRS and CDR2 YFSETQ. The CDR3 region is CASSFQGLYTEAFF. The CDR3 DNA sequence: TGCGCCAGCAGCTTTCAGGGATTATACACTGAAGCTTTCTTT.

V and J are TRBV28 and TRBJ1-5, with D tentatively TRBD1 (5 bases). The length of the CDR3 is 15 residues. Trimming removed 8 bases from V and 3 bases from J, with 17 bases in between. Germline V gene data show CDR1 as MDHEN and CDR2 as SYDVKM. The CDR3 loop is CASVSHGGHNQPQHF. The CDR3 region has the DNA TGTGCCAGCGTGAGTCACGGGGGTCACAATCAGCCCCAGCATTTT. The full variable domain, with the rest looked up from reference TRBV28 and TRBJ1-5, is DVKVTQSSRYLVKRTGEKVFLECVQDMDHENMFWYRQDPGLGLRLIYFSYDVKMKEKGDIPEGYSVSREKKERFSLILESASTNQTSMYLCASVSHGGHNQPQHFGDGTRLSIL.

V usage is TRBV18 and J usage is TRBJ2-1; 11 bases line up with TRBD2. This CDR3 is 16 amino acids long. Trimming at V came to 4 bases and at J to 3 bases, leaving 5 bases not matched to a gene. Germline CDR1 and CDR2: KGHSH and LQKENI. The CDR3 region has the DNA TGTGCCAGCTCACTGGGACTAGCGGATAACTACAATGAGCAGTTCTTC. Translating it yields CASSLGLADNYNEQFF.

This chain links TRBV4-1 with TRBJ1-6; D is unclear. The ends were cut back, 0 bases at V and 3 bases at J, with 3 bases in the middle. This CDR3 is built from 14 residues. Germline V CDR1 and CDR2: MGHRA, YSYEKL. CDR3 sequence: CASSQDSYNSPLHF. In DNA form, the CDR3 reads TGCGCCAGCAGCCAAGACAGCTATAATTCACCCCTCCACTTT.